The TCR beta chain described here comes from a study of a mutant IDH1 vaccine in newly diagnosed glioma. Study-wide background: Treated patients, approximately 62% male and around 38% female, averaged roughly 40 years of age. The therapy given earlier, which was standard therapy, consisted of radiotherapy, temozolomide, or both, and most of the patients received both.

Whole-study results and caveats: Patients mounted vaccine-induced immune responses in 90% to 95% of cases.

To note about this clone: Its antigen is undetermined.

Germline assignment: CDR1 MNHNY and CDR2 SVGAGI (reference sequence). The V end was cut by 8 bases, the J end by 4 bases, with 15 bases between. This CDR3 contains 14 residues. The time point denotes: baseline, week 1 (first vaccination visit). Specified treatment: pre-vaccination baseline after standard-of-care therapy. Each astrocytoma in the donors was new, WHO grade 3 or 4, IDH1-mutant and ATRX-lost. The method was immunoSEQ multiplex PCR; TCRdb's version includes in-frame clones alone and lacks a portion of them. Of roughly 35,000 clones listed, roughly nine tenths are singletons. This rearrangement joins TRBV6-6 to TRBJ2-1; D tentatively fits TRBD1 or TRBD2 (5 bases each). This specimen was PBMCs, taken from a glioma patient treated with radiotherapy, temozolomide or both. This clonotype was obtained from a woman in her thirties or forties with glioma. The CDR3 DNA is TGTGCCAGCTACACGGGGCGCCCTTACAATGAGCAGTTCTTC. Translated, it gives CASYTGRPYNEQFF.